These 2 T cell receptor beta chains came from one sample sequenced in a study of T cell responses to AZD1222 COVID-19 vaccine. The protocol was immunoSEQ multiplex PCR, while the TCRdb copy is restricted to in-frame clones and leaves out a portion. The sample lists 140,000 to 150,000 clones; approximately 90% were seen once. This specimen consisted of peripheral blood, obtained 28 days after the second AZD1222 dose. The receptors were sampled from an adult who received the AZD1222 COVID-19 vaccine.

The chain recombines TRBV5-6 with TRBJ2-7; 8 bases match TRBD2. The J segment lost 0 bases and the V segment lost 4 bases, leaving 9 bases of the junction unmatched. Germline V gives CDR1 SGHDT, CDR2 YYEEEE. The CDR3 loop spans 16 amino acids. The CDR3 loop reads CASSPRGAAVSYEQYF. The CDR3, as DNA: TGTGCCAGCAGCCCGCGGGGGGCGGCGGTCTCCTACGAGCAGTACTTC.

This chain joins TRBV12-5 and TRBJ2-3; 12 nucleotides agree with TRBD1. Germline CDR1 is LGHNT and CDR2 is FRNRAP. V was clipped by 1 base and J by 6 bases; unmatched bases: 5. The CDR3 sequence is 16 residues long. For the CDR3, the DNA is TGTGCTAGTGGTTTGGAGGGACAGGGGGCATCGGATACGCAGTATTTT. It codes for CASGLEGQGASDTQYF.